This TCR beta chain was identified in a study of cytomegalovirus exposure and HLA in healthy donors. For this clone: What it recognizes is unknown.

Overall study findings and caveats: It was taken for granted in presence/absence analyses that sequencing depth across donors was roughly uniform.

Trimming cost V 4 bases and J 2 bases, with 21 bases left between them. The CDR3 runs 17 residues. The germline gives CDR1 MGHRA, CDR2 YSYEKL. 60 Vbeta and 13 Jbeta primers were used in PCR. Produced via immunoSEQ multiplex PCR; TCRdb's table is partial and in-frame only. The profile shows 66,000 or so clones, 80% to 90% of them singletons. The chain employs TRBV4-1 and TRBJ2-7, with D maybe TRBD1 (5 bases). Material: PBMCs. This receptor was obtained from a young man in good health and CMV-seropositive. The CDR3 DNA reads as TGCGCCAGCAGCCTATATTCCAACTTTGACAGAGCCTACGAGCAGTACTTC. As protein: CASSLYSNFDRAYEQYF.